This T cell receptor beta chain was found in a study of cytomegalovirus exposure and HLA in healthy donors. Across the whole study: Drawn from HLA-typed donors, about 82 million unique TCRs were held in an early data release.

Regarding the study as a whole: It was 160 or so TCR beta chains that were listed as cytomegalovirus-associated.

Both 60 Vbeta primers and 13 Jbeta primers went into the PCR. The repertoire was sequenced with immunoSEQ multiplex PCR; TCRdb's copy has only in-frame clones and lacks some. The profile shows 90,000 to 120,000 clones, around 85% of them singletons. For this clone: Antigen specificity is unknown.

The CDR3 has 15 amino acids. V dropped 4 bases and J dropped 6 bases, with 16 bases sitting between them. Germline V gene sequence: CDR1 SGHAT, CDR2 FQNNGV. J is TRBJ1-5 and V is TRBV11-2; weak D call: TRBD1 (6 bases). Sample: PBMCs. The sequence was collected from a man younger than 45 in good health and CMV-seronegative. For the CDR3, the DNA is TGTGCCAGCAGCTCCGATAACAGGGCCGGTCAGCCCCAGCATTTT. Its translation is CASSSDNRAGQPQHF.